This T cell receptor (beta chain) was identified in a study of CD8 T cells in Susac syndrome. V lost 5 bases, J lost 6 bases, and 7 bases stayed unmatched. From germline, CDR1 is MDHEN and CDR2 SYDVKM. This CDR3 has 14 amino acids. The CD8+ and CD4+ T cells were negatively isolated, with the TEMRA cells enriched by FACS. An amount of RNA that ranged from roughly 0.45 to 1 ug was reverse transcribed with random hexamers. Amplification of TCR beta CDR3 used immunoSEQ multiplex PCR across 54 Vbeta and 13 Jbeta. TCRdb reprocessed the immunoSEQ multiplex PCR reads with MiXCR, giving one entry per CDR3 protein. The sample shows some 180,000 distinct CDR3 sequences, about 94% of them seen only once. This clonotype was picked up one time.

The origin of this receptor is a human donor in good health. The sequencing sample was made of CD4+ T cells from PBMCs. The genes are TRBV28 and TRBJ2-4; 7 bases are shared with TRBD2. The CDR3 loop reads CASSLGRPRNIQYF. The CDR3 nucleotides read TGTGCCAGCAGTCTCGGGAGGCCCAGAAACATTCAGTACTTC.